Below, one T cell receptor beta chain is given with its context. Its antigen is currently not known. No per-base quality is available; no much larger clone lies one base away. The immunoSEQ Assay, a bias-controlled multiplex PCR, was used to amplify TCRbeta CDR3 regions from genomic DNA. The paper's processing steps were these. Within the assay, amplification of reference gene primers was used to estimate how many nucleated cells each sample contained. To quantify the absolute abundance of each unique TCRbeta CDR3 rearrangement, sequence reads were collapsed and filtered. For each sample, productive Simpson clonality was calculated as the square root of Simpson's diversity index over productive rearrangements. In TCRdb, the immuneACCESS table is reduced to in-frame sequences with V and J assigned. These tables do not hold every clone; where another copy was compared, an unresolved V gene accounts for under half, and the others remain unexplained. V and J calls and clone size come straight from that table; D and trimming were deduced from the DNA. The sample includes some 150,000 clones, with 75% to 90% observed a single time. 15% of the sample lies in the top ten.

The data were obtained in a study of blood T cell repertoires in COVID-19 (dated by TCRdb to the early 2020s). As for the study more broadly: Samples covering the acute and convalescent phases of COVID-19 were provided by collaborators in the United States, Italy and Spain. The material from the prospective study consisted of cDNA or gDNA derived from T cells, B-cell-depleted T cells, or PBMCs. The dataset comprised deeply sampled blood TCRbeta repertoires from subjects exposed to, actively infected with, or recovered from COVID-19. A freely available public database, intended as a resource for researchers studying the immune response to SARS-CoV-2, is where the repertoires were released. The samples were drawn from the first 160 participants of the ongoing ImmuneRACE study and from roughly 1,300 subjects provided by 6 global collaborators. Sample metadata almost always included a de-identified subject ID, COVID-19 status, age in years and sex. Where available, HLA class I and class II types were obtained from metadata supplied by the sample provider rather than from assay-based typing.

The CDR3 starts with the cysteine, ends with the phenylalanine, and has 12 residues. The sequence is cut down to CDR3 DNA, 36 bases in frame from base 1. Relative to germline, V is 1 base shorter and J is 7 bases shorter, with 5 bases between their ends. Reading the germline V gene gives CDR1 SGHDN and CDR2 FVKESK. Here is what the overall study found, with its caveats: The amount of clinical and demographic metadata varied by source and participant and was provided uncurated.

The collaborating institutions used their own protocols to collect whole blood in K2EDTA tubes. For TCRbeta analysis, collaborators shipped samples as frozen whole blood, isolated PBMCs, or DNA extracted from either of those sample types. This receptor was identified in a woman in her thirties or forties with acute or convalescent COVID-19. The chain joins TRBV14 to TRBJ1-3; too little of a D gene remains to name it. Sequenced input: peripheral blood. The CDR3 corresponds to CASSQVSNTIYF. The sequence in DNA is TGTGCCAGCAGCCAAGTTTCTAACACCATATATTTT.